This T cell receptor beta chain stems from a study of T cells in Graves' hyperthyroidism and ophthalmopathy. Study in general: Blood from the periphery was taken at initial diagnosis, before any treatment. Study-level results: Blood also showed most of the thyroid clonotypes that were expanded above 0.001.

Researchers took RNA transcripts and amplified the TCR beta CDR3 regions from them. The HTBI primer set was used in a first-round RT-PCR of the TCR CDR3. TCRdb reprocessed the multiplex PCR reads via MiXCR and lists one record per CDR3 protein. The sample records a few hundred thousand distinct CDR3 sequences, 13% to 15% being singletons. This clonotype was observed a few times. The antigen is not known. A NOSPECS grade of at least 4, a Clinical Activity Score of at least 3 and duration under 3 months were recorded in ophthalmopathy patients. V gave up 3 bases and J gave up 2 bases, with 29 bases separating them. CDR1 and CDR2 from the germline V gene are DFQATT and SNEGSKA (reference sequence). The CDR3 loop spans 19 amino acids.

The receptor's source is a young woman with Graves' ophthalmopathy. Source material: blood. The chain employs TRBV20-1 and TRBJ2-7, with D tentatively TRBD2 (6 bases). Here the CDR3 DNA reads TGCAGTGCTAGTCATAAACCCGGGACTGGATCACCCCCCCCCTACGAGCAGTACTTC. As protein: CSASHKPGTGSPPPYEQYF.